These 8 T cell receptor beta chains share one sample of origin, sequenced in a study of beta chain features in type 1 diabetes. Of the isolated RNA, all was reverse transcribed, and so the sequenced material was expressed TCRB transcripts. The data were produced by immunoSEQ multiplex PCR, yet TCRdb's version contains in-frame clones alone and is incomplete. This table holds over 350,000 clones, over 12% found once. The sample comprised naive CD4+ T cells from blood. Receptors were obtained from a woman under 30 in good health.

This chain joins TRBV28 and TRBJ1-2; TRBD1 is a possible D gene (6 bases). CDR3 size: 12 residues. Germline assignment: CDR1 MDHEN and CDR2 SYDVKM. V dropped 2 bases and J dropped 10 bases, with 11 bases sitting between them. CDR3 nucleotides: TGTGCCAGCAGTTTAAGGGGGAGGGACTACACCTTC. This encodes CASSLRGRDYTF.

This chain links TRBV9 with TRBJ2-1; tentatively, D is TRBD1 (5 bases). The CDR3 totals 13 residues. CDR1 and CDR2 from the germline V gene are SGDLS and YYNGEE. The V and J ends lost 6 bases and 8 bases respectively, with 15 bases between them. DNA for the CDR3: TGTGCCAGCACGAAGTACCAGGGTGATGAGCAGTTCTTC. It is translated as CASTKYQGDEQFF.

This clone was seen a few times. This chain uses TRBV4-3 with TRBJ2-4; tentatively, D is TRBD1 (6 bases). V lost 0 bases, J lost 4 bases, and 13 bases lay in between. Germline V lookup: CDR1 LGHNA, CDR2 YSLEER. This CDR3 is 16 amino acids long. In DNA form, the CDR3 reads TGCGCCAGCAGCCAAGATTCGGTGGGGGCTAAAAACATTCAGTACTTC. This translates into CASSQDSVGAKNIQYF.

V usage is TRBV7-2 and J usage is TRBJ1-2; D is undetermined. The CDR3 has 14 residues. Trimming cost V 0 bases and J 2 bases, with 7 bases left between them. Germline V gene data show CDR1 as SGHTA and CDR2 as FQGNSA. The CDR3 nucleotides read TGTGCCAGCAGCTTAGCATCCCAGAACTATGGCTACACCTTC. Protein sequence: CASSLASQNYGYTF.

The V and J genes are TRBV28 and TRBJ2-7; 7 nucleotides line up with TRBD2. Germline-derived CDR1 and CDR2 are MDHEN and SYDVKM. CDR3 length: 15 residues. The V segment lost 8 bases and the J segment 4 bases; nucleotides outside the gene matches: 14. Written as DNA, the CDR3 is TGTGCCAGCTCTCCTCCGGGGGGTGCCCGTTACGAGCAGTACTTC. Its translation is CASSPPGGARYEQYF.

This clone was detected only a few times. The chain recombines TRBV4-2 with TRBJ2-1; 12 bases align to TRBD2. Germline V gene lookup returns CDR1 LGHNA and CDR2 YNFKEQ. The CDR3 is 16 residues long. V lost 5 bases, J lost 7 bases, and 9 bases stayed unmatched. The CDR3 DNA reads TGTGCCAGCAGCTGGACGACTAGCGGGAGTTTTAATGAGCAGTTCTTC. Its protein is CASSWTTSGSFNEQFF.

This clone was seen a few times. The chain combines TRBV11-2 with TRBJ2-5; D is perhaps TRBD1 or TRBD2 (6 bases each). Per the germline V gene, CDR1 is SGHAT and CDR2 is FQNNGV. The CDR3 loop spans 16 amino acids. Trimming took off 7 bases at V and 2 bases at J, with 20 bases between the two ends. This chain's CDR3 is CASTLEGGIRQETQYF. The CDR3 region has the DNA TGTGCCAGCACCCTAGAGGGGGGAATACGTCAAGAGACCCAGTACTTC.

CDR3 sequence reads: CASSPRSYNEQFF. DNA of the CDR3: TGTGCCAGCAGTCCCCGGTCCTACAATGAGCAGTTCTTC. This rearrangement joins TRBV25-1 to TRBJ2-1; the D is unclear. V dropped 5 bases and J dropped 1 base, with 6 bases sitting between them. Germline V gene data show CDR1 as MGHDK and CDR2 as SYGVNS. This CDR3 spans 13 amino acids.